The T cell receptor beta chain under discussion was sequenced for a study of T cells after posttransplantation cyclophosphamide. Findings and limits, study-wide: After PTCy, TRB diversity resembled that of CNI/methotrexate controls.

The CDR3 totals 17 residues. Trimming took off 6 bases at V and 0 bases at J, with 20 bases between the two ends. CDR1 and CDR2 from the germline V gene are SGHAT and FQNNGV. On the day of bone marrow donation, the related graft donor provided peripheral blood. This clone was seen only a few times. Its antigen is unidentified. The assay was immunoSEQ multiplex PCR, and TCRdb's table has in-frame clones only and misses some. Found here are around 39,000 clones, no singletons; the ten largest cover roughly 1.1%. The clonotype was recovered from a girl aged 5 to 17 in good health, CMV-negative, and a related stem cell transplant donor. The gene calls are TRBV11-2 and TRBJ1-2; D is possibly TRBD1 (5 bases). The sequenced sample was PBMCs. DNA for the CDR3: TGTGCCAGCAGTTCTCCTTGGGCTCGACAGACTAACTATGGCTACACCTTC. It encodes CASSSPWARQTNYGYTF.